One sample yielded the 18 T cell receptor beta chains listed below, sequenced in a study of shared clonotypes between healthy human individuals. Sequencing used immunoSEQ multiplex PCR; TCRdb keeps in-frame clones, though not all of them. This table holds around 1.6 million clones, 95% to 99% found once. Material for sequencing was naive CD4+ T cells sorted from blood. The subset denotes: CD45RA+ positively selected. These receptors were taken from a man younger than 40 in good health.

The CDR3 protein is CASSQEVPTDSYEQYF. The CDR3 nucleotides are TGCGCCAGCAGCCAAGAGGTACCGACGGATTCCTACGAGCAGTACTTC. The chain recombines TRBV4-3 with TRBJ2-7, with D hard to call. This CDR3 is 16 amino acids long. V gave up 0 bases and J gave up 1 base, with 13 bases separating them. CDR1 LGHNA and CDR2 YSLEER come from the germline V gene.

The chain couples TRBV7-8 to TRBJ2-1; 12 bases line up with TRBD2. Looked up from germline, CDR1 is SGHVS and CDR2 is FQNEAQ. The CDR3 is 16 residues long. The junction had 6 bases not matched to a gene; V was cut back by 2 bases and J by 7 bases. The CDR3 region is CASSLRPSGRGNEQFF. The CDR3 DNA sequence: TGTGCCAGCAGCTTACGTCCTAGCGGGAGGGGGAATGAGCAGTTCTTC.

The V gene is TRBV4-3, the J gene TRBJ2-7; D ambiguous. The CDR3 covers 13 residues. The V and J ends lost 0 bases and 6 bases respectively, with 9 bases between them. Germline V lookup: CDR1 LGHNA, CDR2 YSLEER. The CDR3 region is CASSQDLWGEQYF. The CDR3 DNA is TGCGCCAGCAGCCAAGATCTTTGGGGCGAGCAGTACTTC.

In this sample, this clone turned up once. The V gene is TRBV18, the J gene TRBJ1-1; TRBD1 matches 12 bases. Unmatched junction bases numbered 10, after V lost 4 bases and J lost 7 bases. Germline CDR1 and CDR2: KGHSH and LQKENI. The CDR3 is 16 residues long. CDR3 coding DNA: TGTGCCAGCTCACGAGGAACCGGGACAGGGGGCGGTGAAGCTTTCTTT. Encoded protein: CASSRGTGTGGGEAFF.

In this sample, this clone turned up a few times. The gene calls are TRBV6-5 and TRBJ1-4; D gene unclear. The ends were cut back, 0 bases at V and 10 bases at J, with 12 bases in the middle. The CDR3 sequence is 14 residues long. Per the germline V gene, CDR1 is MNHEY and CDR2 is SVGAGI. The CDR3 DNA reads TGTGCCAGCAGTTACTCCACTTCGGAAGGAAAACTGTTTTTT. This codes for CASSYSTSEGKLFF.

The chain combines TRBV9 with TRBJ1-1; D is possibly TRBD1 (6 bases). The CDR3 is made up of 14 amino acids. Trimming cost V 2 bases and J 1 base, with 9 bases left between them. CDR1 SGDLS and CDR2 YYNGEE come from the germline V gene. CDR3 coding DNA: TGTGCCAGCAGCGTCCCGGGACAGAACACTGAAGCTTTCTTT. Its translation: CASSVPGQNTEAFF.

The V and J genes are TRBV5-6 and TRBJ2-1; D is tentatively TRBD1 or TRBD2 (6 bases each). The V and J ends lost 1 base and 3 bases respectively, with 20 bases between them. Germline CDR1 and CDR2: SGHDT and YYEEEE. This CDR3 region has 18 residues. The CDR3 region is CASSLYGGGPSDYNEQFF. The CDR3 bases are TGTGCCAGCAGCTTGTACGGTGGGGGGCCGTCAGACTACAATGAGCAGTTCTTC.

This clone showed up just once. The CDR3 bases are TGTGCCAGCACGTGGGGGGCGCATTACGAGCAGTACTTC. Protein sequence: CASTWGAHYEQYF. The chain recombines TRBV2 with TRBJ2-7, with D perhaps given as TRBD1 or TRBD2 (6 bases each). V was trimmed by 7 bases and J by 4 bases, leaving 14 bases between them. In germline, CDR1 is SNHLY, CDR2 FYNNEI. CDR3 length equals 13 residues.

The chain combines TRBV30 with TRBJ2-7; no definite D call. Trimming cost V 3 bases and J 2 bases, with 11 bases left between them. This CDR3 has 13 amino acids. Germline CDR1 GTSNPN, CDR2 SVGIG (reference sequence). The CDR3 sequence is CAWSPGSPYEQYF. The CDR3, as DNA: TGTGCCTGGAGCCCGGGTAGTCCCTACGAGCAGTACTTC.

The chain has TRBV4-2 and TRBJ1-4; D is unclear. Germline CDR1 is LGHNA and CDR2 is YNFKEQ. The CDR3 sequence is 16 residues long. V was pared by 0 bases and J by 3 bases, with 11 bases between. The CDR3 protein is CASSQDVPLANEKLFF. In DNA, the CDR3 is TGTGCCAGCAGCCAAGATGTTCCTCTCGCTAATGAAAAACTGTTTTTT.

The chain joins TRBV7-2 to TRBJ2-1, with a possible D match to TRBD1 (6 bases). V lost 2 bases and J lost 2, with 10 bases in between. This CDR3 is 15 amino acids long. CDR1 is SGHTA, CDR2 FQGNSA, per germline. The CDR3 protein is CASSLSGDTYNEQFF. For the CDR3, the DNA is TGTGCCAGCAGCTTATCCGGGGACACCTACAATGAGCAGTTCTTC.

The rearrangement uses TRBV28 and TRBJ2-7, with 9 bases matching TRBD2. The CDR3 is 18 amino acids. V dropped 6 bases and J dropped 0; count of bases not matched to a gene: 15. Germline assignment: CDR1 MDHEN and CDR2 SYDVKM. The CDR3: CASSGPLGAGGHSYEQYF. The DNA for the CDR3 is TGTGCCAGCAGCGGACCTCTCGGGGCGGGAGGGCACTCCTACGAGCAGTACTTC.

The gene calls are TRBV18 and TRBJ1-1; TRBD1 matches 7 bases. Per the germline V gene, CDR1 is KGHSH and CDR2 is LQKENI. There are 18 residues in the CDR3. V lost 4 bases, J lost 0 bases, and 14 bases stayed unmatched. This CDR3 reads CASSLSFGTVKMNTEAFF. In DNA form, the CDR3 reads TGTGCCAGCTCACTCTCTTTCGGGACAGTGAAGATGAACACTGAAGCTTTCTTT.

CDR3: CASSTAGQGNGYTF. The CDR3 DNA reads TGTGCCAGTAGCACAGCGGGACAGGGGAATGGCTACACCTTC. The V gene is TRBV19, the J gene TRBJ1-2, with 10 bases fitting TRBD1. CDR1 is LNHDA, CDR2 SQIVND, per germline (reference sequence). V shed 6 bases, J shed 6 bases, and the junction held 7 bases outside the gene matches. The CDR3 contains 14 residues.

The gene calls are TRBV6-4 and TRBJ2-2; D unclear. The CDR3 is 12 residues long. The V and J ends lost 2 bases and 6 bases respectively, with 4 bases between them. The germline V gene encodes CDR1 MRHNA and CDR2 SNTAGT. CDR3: CASSDAAGELFF. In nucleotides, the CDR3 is TGTGCCAGCAGTGACGCTGCCGGGGAGCTGTTTTTT.

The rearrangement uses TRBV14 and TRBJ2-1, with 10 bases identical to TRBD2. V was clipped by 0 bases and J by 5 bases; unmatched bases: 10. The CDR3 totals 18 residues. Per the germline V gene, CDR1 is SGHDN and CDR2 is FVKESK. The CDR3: CASSQDSRLAGVDNEQFF. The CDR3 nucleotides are TGTGCCAGCAGCCAAGATAGTAGGCTAGCGGGAGTAGACAATGAGCAGTTCTTC.

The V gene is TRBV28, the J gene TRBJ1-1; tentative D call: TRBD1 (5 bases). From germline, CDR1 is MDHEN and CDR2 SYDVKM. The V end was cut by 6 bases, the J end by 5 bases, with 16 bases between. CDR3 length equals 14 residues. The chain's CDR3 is CASSLPLRETEAFF. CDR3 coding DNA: TGTGCCAGCAGCCTCCCCCTCAGGGAGACTGAAGCTTTCTTT.

The CDR3 DNA reads as TGCAGCGTGGAGACAGGGTTCGAGCAGTACTTC. Translated: CSVETGFEQYF. V is TRBV29-1 and J is TRBJ2-7; 7 nucleotides agree with TRBD1. The CDR3 contains 11 residues. The junction had 5 bases not matched to a gene; V was cut back by 6 bases and J by 6 bases. The germline V gene encodes CDR1 SQVTM and CDR2 ANQGSEA.